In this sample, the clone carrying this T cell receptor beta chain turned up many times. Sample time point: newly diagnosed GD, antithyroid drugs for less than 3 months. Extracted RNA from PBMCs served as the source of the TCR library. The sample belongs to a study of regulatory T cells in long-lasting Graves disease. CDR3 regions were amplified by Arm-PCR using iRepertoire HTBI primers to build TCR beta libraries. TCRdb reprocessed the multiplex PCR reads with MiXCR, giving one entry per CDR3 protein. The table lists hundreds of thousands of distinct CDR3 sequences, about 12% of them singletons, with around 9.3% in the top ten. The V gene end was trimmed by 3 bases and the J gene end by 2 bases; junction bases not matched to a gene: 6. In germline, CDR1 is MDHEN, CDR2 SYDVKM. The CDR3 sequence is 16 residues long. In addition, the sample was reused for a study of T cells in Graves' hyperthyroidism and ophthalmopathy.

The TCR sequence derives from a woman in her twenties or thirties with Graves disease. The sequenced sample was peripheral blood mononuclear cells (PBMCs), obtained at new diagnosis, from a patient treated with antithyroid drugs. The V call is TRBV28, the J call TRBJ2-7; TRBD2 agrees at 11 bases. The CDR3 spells CASSFRLAGGTYEQYF. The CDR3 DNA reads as TGTGCCAGCAGTTTTCGTCTAGCGGGAGGAACCTACGAGCAGTACTTC. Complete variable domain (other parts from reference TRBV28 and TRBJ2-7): DVKVTQSSRYLVKRTGEKVFLECVQDMDHENMFWYRQDPGLGLRLIYFSYDVKMKEKGDIPEGYSVSREKKERFSLILESASTNQTSMYLCASSFRLAGGTYEQYFGPGTRLTVT.